In its sample, the clone carrying this T cell receptor beta chain was seen many times. Antigen: not known. Germline loops: CDR1 SGHTS, CDR2 YDEGEE. The V gene end was trimmed by 8 bases and the J gene end by 1 base; junction bases not matched to a gene: 2. The CDR3 extends over 12 amino acids. The data originate from a study of T-cell reconstitution after alpha-beta-depleted transplantation in children. Study-wide findings and caveats: Reportedly, alpha-beta T cells present about two months post-transplant originated from several hundred expanded clones of graft origin. At day 60, the high TCRbeta diversity found in some patients originated from recipient T cells and thymic progenitors that had survived. T-cell numbers and diversity one year post-transplant derived largely from freshly generated T cells.

It was with unique molecular identifiers that the TCRbeta library was prepared. MiXCR, run by TCRdb on the PCR reads, gives a single entry per CDR3 protein. The data show around 670,000 distinct CDR3 sequences, around 13% seen once. This clonotype was obtained from a girl aged 2-10 years with congenital amegakaryocytic thrombocytopenia, due to receive a stem cell transplant. The chain is built from TRBV5-8 and TRBJ2-5, with TRBD1 matching over 7 bases. Sequenced material: PBMCs, taken before TCRalphabeta/CD19-depleted stem cell transplant. CDR3 region: CARQGFQETQYF. CDR3 in DNA: TGTGCCAGACAGGGGTTCCAAGAGACCCAGTACTTC.